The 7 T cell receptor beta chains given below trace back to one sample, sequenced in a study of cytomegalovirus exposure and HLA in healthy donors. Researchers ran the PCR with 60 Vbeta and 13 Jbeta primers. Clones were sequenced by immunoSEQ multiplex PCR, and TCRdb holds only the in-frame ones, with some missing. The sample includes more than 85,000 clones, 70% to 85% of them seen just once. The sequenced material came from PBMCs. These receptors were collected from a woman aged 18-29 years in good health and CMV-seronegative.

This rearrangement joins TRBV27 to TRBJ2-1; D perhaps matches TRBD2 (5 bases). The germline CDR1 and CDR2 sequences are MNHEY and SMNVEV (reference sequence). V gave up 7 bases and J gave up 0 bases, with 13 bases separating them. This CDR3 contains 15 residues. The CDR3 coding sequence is TGTGCCAGCAAGTCTCGGACTTACTCCTACAATGAGCAGTTCTTC. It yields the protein CASKSRTYSYNEQFF.

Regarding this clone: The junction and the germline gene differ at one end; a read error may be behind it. The CDR3 region has the DNA TGTTCCAGCAGCGGACAGGGGGCTCTGGATACTCAGCCCCAGCATTTT. It encodes CSSSGQGALDTQPQHF. V and J are TRBV7-9 and TRBJ1-5; 11 nucleotides align to TRBD1. CDR1 is SEHNR and CDR2 is FQNEAQ in the germline V gene (reference sequence). The CDR3 contains 16 residues.

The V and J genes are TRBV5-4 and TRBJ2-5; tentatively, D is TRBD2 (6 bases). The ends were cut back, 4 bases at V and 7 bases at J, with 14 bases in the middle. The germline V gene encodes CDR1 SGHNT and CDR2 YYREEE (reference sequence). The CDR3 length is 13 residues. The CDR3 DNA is TGTGCCAGCAGCCTTCGCCCAGCGGGGACCCAGTACTTC. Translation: CASSLRPAGTQYF.

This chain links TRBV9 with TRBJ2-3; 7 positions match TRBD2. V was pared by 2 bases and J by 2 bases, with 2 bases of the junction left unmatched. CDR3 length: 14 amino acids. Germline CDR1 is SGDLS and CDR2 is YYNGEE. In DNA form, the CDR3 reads TGTGCCAGCAGCGTTACTAGCGTCACAGATACGCAGTATTTT. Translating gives CASSVTSVTDTQYF.

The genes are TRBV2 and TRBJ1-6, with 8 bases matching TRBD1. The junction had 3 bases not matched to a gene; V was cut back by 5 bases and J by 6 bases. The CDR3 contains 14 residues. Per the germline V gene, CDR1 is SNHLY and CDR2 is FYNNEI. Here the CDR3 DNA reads TGTGCCAGCAGTAAGGACAGGGCTAATTCACCCCTCCACTTT. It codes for CASSKDRANSPLHF.

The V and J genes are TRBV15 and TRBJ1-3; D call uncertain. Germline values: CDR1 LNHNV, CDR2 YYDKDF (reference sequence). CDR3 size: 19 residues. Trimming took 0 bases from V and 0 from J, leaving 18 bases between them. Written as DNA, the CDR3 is TGTGCCACCAGCAGAGATGGGAGAGCCAACCTCCACTCTGGAAACACCATATATTTT. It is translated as CATSRDGRANLHSGNTIYF.

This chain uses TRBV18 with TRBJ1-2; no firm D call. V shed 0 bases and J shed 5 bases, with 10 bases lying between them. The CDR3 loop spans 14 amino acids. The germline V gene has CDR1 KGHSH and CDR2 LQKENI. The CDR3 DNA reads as TGTGCCAGCTCACCACCGAGCGGAGGATATGGCTACACCTTC. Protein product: CASSPPSGGYGYTF.